This is a list of T cell receptor beta chains from one sample in a study of T cells in localized non-small cell lung cancer. Libraries were prepared by immunoSEQ multiplex PCR; TCRdb keeps only in-frame clonotypes and omits some of them. The table records about 52,000 clones, around 84% of them present only once. Sequences were derived from PBMCs, sampled before any cancer treatment. Receptors were obtained from a female donor with stage II lung adenocarcinoma. Both conserved end residues are part of each CDR3. A D gene is named only where the DNA matches it firmly. The size entry is marked missing in some rows and otherwise reads once, few, many or a size class.

DNA | CDR3 | J | D | V | size
TGTGCCAGCAGCCATCGGGACAGGGGAAGTGAAGCTTTCTTT | CASSHRDRGSEAFF | TRBJ1-1 | TRBD1 | TRBV7-6 | NA
TGCGCCAGCAGGCGACAGGGGGCGCCTGAAAAACTGTTTTTT | CASRRQGAPEKLFF | TRBJ1-4 | TRBD1 | TRBV5-1 | NA
TGTGCCAGCAGCCCGGGGACAGGGGAAGCTTTCTTT | CASSPGTGEAFF | TRBJ1-1 | TRBD1 | TRBV11-3 | NA
TGTGCCAGCAGCGGACAGGGAACTGGAAACACCATATATTTT | CASSGQGTGNTIYF | TRBJ1-3 | TRBD1 | TRBV9 | NA
TGTGCCAGCAGTGAGTTTTGGACAGGGAACACCGGGGAGCTGTTTTTT | CASSEFWTGNTGELFF | TRBJ2-2 | TRBD1 | TRBV25-1 | once
TGTGCCACCAGCAGAGAACCCTCGGCCGATAATTCACCCCTCCACTTT | CATSREPSADNSPLHF | TRBJ1-6 | NA | TRBV15 | NA
TGTGCCAGCCTTGGGACAGTCGCCAACGAGCAGTACTTC | CASLGTVANEQYF | TRBJ2-7 | TRBD1 | TRBV6-1 | NA
TGCGCCAGCAGCCCGGACACTTTGAACACTGAAGCTTTCTTT | CASSPDTLNTEAFF | TRBJ1-1 | NA | TRBV5-1 | few
TGTGCCAGCAGTGGGGGGGTCCGCCAAGAGACCCAGTACTTC | CASSGGVRQETQYF | TRBJ2-5 | NA | TRBV2 | NA
TGTGCCAGCAGCCTAGAGGGGGTCTACACAGATACGCAGTATTTT | CASSLEGVYTDTQYF | TRBJ2-3 | NA | TRBV6-1 | once
TGCGCCAGCAGCTCAGGACAGGCCCTCTATGGCTACACCTTC | CASSSGQALYGYTF | TRBJ1-2 | TRBD1 | TRBV5-1 | NA
TGTGCCAGCAGCGTAGTTCCGTCTGGGGGCTATGAGCAGTTCTTC | CASSVVPSGGYEQFF | TRBJ2-1 | NA | TRBV9 | NA
TGTGCCAGCAGCTTAGCGGGGACTAATATGGAGACCCAGTACTTC | CASSLAGTNMETQYF | TRBJ2-5 | TRBD2 | TRBV6-5 | NA
TGCGCCAGCAGTGAAGGGGGGCTCTATGGCTACACCTTC | CASSEGGLYGYTF | TRBJ1-2 | NA | TRBV10-2 | NA
TGTGCCAGCAGTTCACAGGCAGGGGGCCACACCTTC | CASSSQAGGHTF | TRBJ1-2 | TRBD1 | TRBV6-5 | NA
TGTGCCAGCAGGGCAAGGACGAGGGGTTCCACTGAAGCTTTCTTT | CASRARTRGSTEAFF | TRBJ1-1 | NA | TRBV2 | NA
TGTGCCAGTAGGGTTGACAGGTCATCTAACACTGAAGCTTTCTTT | CASRVDRSSNTEAFF | TRBJ1-1 | NA | TRBV19 | once
TGCGCCAGCAGCTCTGTAACGTCAGATACGCAGTATTTT | CASSSVTSDTQYF | TRBJ2-3 | NA | TRBV5-1 | once
TGTGCCAGCAGTTTAGGGCGGGGCATCTCCTACGAGCAGTACTTC | CASSLGRGISYEQYF | TRBJ2-7 | NA | TRBV27 | NA
TGCGCCAGCAGCCACCAGACAGGGCGGCCGCAAGAGACCCAGTACTTC | CASSHQTGRPQETQYF | TRBJ2-5 | TRBD1 | TRBV4-1 | NA
TGTGCCAGCTCACCGGGGACAGGCAATAATTCACCCCTCCACTTT | CASSPGTGNNSPLHF | TRBJ1-6 | TRBD1 | TRBV18 | NA
TGCGCCAGCGCTAAGAACACAGATACGCAGTATTTT | CASAKNTDTQYF | TRBJ2-3 | NA | TRBV10-2 | NA
TGTGCCAGCAGCTGGGAGGGGGGCTCGCCCCAGCATTTT | CASSWEGGSPQHF | TRBJ1-5 | NA | TRBV11-2 | NA